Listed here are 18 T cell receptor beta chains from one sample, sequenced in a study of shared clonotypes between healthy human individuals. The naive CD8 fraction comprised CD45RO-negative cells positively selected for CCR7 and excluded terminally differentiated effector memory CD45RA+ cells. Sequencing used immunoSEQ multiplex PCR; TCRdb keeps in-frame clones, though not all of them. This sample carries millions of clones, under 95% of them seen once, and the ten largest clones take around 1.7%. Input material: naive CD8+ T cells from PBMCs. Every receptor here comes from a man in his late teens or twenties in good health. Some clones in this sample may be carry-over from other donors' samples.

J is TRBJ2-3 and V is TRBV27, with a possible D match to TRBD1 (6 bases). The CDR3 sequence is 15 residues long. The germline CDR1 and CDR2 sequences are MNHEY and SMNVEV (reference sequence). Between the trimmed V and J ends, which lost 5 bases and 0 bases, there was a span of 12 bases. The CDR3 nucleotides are TGTGCCAGCAGTACCCACGGACAGAGCACAGATACGCAGTATTTT. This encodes CASSTHGQSTDTQYF.

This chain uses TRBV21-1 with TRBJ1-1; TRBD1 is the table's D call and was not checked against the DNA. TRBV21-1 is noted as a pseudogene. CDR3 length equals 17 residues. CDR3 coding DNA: TGTGCCAGCAGCAAAGGAACAGGGCCAACGACGAACACTGAAGCTTTCTTT. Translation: CASSKGTGPTTNTEAFF.

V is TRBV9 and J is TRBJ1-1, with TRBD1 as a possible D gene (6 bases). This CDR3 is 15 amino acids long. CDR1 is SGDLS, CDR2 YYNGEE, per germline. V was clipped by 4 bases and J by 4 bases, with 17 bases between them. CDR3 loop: CASSWGLGGATEAFF. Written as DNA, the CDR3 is TGTGCCAGCAGCTGGGGCCTCGGGGGGGCCACTGAAGCTTTCTTT.

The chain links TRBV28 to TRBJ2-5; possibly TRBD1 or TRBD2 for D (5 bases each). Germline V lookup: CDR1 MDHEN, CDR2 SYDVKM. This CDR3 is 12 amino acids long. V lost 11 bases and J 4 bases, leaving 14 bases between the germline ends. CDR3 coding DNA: TGTGCCGTGGGGGTATCGGTAGAGACCCAGTACTTC. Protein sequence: CAVGVSVETQYF.

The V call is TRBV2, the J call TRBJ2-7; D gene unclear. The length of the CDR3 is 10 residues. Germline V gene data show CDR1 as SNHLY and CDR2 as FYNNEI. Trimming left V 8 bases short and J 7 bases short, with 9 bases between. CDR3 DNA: TGTGCCAGCCAACTGGGGGAGCAGTACTTC. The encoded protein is CASQLGEQYF.

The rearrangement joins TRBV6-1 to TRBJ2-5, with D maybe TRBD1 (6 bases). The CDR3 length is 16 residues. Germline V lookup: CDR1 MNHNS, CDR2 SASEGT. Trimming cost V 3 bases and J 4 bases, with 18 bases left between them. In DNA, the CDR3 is TGTGCCAGCAGTGATCCCGGGACACTAATAACAGAGACCCAGTACTTC. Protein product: CASSDPGTLITETQYF.

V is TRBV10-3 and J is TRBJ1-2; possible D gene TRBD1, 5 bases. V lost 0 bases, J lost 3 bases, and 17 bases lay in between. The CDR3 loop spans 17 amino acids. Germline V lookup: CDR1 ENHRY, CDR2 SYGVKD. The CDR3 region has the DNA TGTGCCATCAGTGAGTCGAGTAGTGCCCAGGGACACTATGGCTACACCTTC. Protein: CAISESSSAQGHYGYTF.

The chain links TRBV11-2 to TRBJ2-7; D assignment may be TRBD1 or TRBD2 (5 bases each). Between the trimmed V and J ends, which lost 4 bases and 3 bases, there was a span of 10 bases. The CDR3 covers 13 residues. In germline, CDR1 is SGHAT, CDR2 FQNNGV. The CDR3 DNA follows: TGTGCCAGCAGCTCCGGGACCCTCTACGAGCAGTACTTC. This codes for CASSSGTLYEQYF.

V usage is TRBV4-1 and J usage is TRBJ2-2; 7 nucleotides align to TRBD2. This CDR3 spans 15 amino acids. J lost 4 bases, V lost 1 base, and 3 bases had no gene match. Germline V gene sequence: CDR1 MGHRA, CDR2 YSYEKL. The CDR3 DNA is TGCGCCAGCAGCCAAGGCGGGAGCGGCACCGGGGAGCTGTTTTTT. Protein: CASSQGGSGTGELFF.

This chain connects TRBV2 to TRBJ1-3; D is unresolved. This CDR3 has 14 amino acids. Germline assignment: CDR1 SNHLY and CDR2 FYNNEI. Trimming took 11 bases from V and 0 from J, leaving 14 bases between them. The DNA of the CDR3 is TGTGCCTCCGGAGCCGGCAGCTCTGGAAACACCATATATTTT. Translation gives CASGAGSSGNTIYF. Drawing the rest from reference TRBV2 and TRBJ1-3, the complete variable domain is EPEVTQTPSHQVTQMGQEVILRCVPISNHLYFYWYRQILGQKVEFLVSFYNNEISEKSEIFDDQFSVERPDGSNFTLKIRSTKLEDSAMYFCASGAGSSGNTIYFGEGSWLTVV.

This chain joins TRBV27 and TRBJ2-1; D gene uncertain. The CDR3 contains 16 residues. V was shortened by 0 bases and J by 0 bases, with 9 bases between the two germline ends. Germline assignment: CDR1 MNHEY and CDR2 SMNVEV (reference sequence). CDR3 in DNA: TGTGCCAGCAGTTTATCGACGGATAGCTCCTACAATGAGCAGTTCTTC. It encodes CASSLSTDSSYNEQFF.

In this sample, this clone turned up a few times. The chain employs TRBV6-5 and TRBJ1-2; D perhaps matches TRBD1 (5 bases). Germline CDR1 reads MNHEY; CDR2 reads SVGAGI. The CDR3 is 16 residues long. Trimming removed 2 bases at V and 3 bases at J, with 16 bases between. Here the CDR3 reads CASSYNRLLGDYGYTF. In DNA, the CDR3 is TGTGCCAGCAGTTACAACAGGCTCCTGGGGGACTATGGCTACACCTTC.

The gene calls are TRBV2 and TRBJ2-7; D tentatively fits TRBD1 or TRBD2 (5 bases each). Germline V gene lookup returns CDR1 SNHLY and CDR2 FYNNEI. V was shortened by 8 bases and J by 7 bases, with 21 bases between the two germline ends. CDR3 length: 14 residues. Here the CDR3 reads CASQPPGRPSEQYF. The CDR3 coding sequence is TGTGCCAGCCAACCCCCGGGGCGGCCGTCGGAGCAGTACTTC.

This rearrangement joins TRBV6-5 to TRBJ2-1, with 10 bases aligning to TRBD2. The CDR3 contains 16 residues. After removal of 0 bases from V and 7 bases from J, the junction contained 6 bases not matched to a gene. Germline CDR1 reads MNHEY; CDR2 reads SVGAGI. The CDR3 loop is CASSYSTGLALNEQFF. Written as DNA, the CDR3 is TGTGCCAGCAGTTACTCGACGGGACTAGCGTTGAATGAGCAGTTCTTC.

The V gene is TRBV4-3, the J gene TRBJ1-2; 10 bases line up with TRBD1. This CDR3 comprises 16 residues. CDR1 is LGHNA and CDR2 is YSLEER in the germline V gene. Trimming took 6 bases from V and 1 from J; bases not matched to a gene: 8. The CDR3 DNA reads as TGCGCCAGCAGGGGATCGAGGGACAGGGGTAACTATGGCTACACCTTC. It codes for CASRGSRDRGNYGYTF.

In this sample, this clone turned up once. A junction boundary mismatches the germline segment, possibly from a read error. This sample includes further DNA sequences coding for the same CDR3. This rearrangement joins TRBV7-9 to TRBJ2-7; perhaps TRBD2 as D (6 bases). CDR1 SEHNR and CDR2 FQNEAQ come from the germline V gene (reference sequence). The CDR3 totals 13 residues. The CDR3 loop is CASSLANSYEQYF. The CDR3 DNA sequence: TGTGCCAGCAGCCTAGCGAACTCCTACGAGCAGTACTTC.

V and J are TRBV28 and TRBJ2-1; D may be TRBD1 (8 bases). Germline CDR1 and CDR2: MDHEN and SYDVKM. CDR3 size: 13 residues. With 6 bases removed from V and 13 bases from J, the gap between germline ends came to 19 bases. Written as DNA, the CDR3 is TGTGCCAGCAGCCCCACAGCGGGACAGGCCCAGTTCTTC. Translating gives CASSPTAGQAQFF.

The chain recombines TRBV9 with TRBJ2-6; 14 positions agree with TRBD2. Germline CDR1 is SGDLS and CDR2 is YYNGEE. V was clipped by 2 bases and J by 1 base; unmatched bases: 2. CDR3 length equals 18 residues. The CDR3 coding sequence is TGTGCCAGCAGCGTGGGACTAGCGGGAGAGTCTGGGGCCAACGTCCTGACTTTC. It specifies CASSVGLAGESGANVLTF.